One sample yielded the 30 T cell receptor beta chains listed below, sequenced in a study of CD8+CD57+ T cells in acquired aplastic anemia. Sequenced patients had shown CD8+CD57+ cell expansion by flow cytometry. It was genomic DNA that served as the template for profiling TCR beta VDJ and CDR3. Via MiXCR, TCRdb re-called the reads, giving one row per CDR3 protein. The sample records around 210,000 distinct CDR3 sequences, 65% being singletons. Sequencing used sorted CD4+, CD8+, or CD8+CD57+ T cells (not recorded which) from PBMCs. These receptor sequences come from a human donor with aplastic anemia.

A word on this clonotype: The final CDR3 position lacks the conserved phenylalanine or tryptophan, pointing to a likely read error. The rearrangement uses TRBV20-1 and TRBJ2-7; the D gene could be TRBD1 or TRBD2 (5 bases each). The V gene's germline CDR1 is DFQATT and CDR2 SNEGSKA (reference sequence). This CDR3 comprises 10 residues. Here the CDR3 DNA reads TGCAGCGGGACCGCCCGCGAGCAGTACCTC. It encodes CSGTAREQYL.

The chain has TRBV5-1 and TRBJ2-1; possibly TRBD1 for D (5 bases). The CDR3 consists of 14 residues. Trimming removed 2 bases from V and 4 bases from J, with 10 bases in between. Per the germline V gene, CDR1 is SGHRS and CDR2 is YFSETQ. The CDR3 DNA reads as TGCGCCAGCAGCTTCCCAGGGAATTACAATGAGCAGTTCTTC. Translated: CASSFPGNYNEQFF.

CDR3 nucleotide sequence: TGTGCCAGCAGCCAATCCACCGGGATGCCCTACGAGCAGTACTTC. Translation gives CASSQSTGMPYEQYF. V is TRBV11-1 and J is TRBJ2-7; D might be TRBD2 (5 bases). This CDR3 spans 15 amino acids. From germline, CDR1 is SGHAT and CDR2 FQDESV (reference sequence). V lost 5 bases, J lost 2 bases, and 16 bases lay in between.

This clonotype was picked up many times. The chain couples TRBV6-4 to TRBJ2-3; 7 nucleotides agree with TRBD1. The V and J ends lost 0 bases and 4 bases, in that order; junction bases with no gene match: 1. Germline CDR1 and CDR2: MRHNA and SNTAGT. The CDR3 sequence is 14 residues long. CDR3 bases: TGTGCCAGCAGTGACTCGCAGGGGGCAGATACGCAGTATTTT. Its protein is CASSDSQGADTQYF.

This chain links TRBV5-8 with TRBJ2-3; 13 positions agree with TRBD2. Looked up from germline, CDR1 is SGHTS and CDR2 is YDEGEE. The CDR3 consists of 16 residues. Trimming removed 4 bases from V and 2 bases from J; junction bases left unmatched: 4. The DNA of the CDR3 is TGTGCCAGCAGCCGCGGGACTAGCGGGACCACAGATACGCAGTATTTT. Protein: CASSRGTSGTTDTQYF.

The chain couples TRBV10-3 to TRBJ2-6, with unresolved D. The CDR3 is 15 residues long. Germline lookup yields CDR1 ENHRY and CDR2 SYGVKD. The germline V and J ends were trimmed by 4 bases and 0 bases, with 7 bases remaining between them. This CDR3 is CAISVASSGANVLTF. CDR3 nucleotides: TGTGCCATCAGTGTTGCGAGCTCTGGGGCCAACGTCCTGACTTTC.

V and J are TRBV7-2 and TRBJ1-4; D unclear. Germline V CDR1 and CDR2: SGHTA, FQGNSA. This CDR3 region has 13 residues. V was shortened by 1 base and J by 6 bases, with 6 bases between the two germline ends. The CDR3 region is CASSLVADEKLFF. Written as DNA, the CDR3 is TGTGCCAGCAGCTTAGTGGCAGATGAAAAACTGTTTTTT.

This chain uses TRBV20-1 with TRBJ1-6; a weak D match, TRBD1 (5 bases). In germline, CDR1 is DFQATT, CDR2 SNEGSKA (reference sequence). The CDR3 is 13 residues long. V was shortened by 3 bases and J by 7 bases, with 10 bases between the two germline ends. CDR3 sequence: CSASGGGNSPLHF. As DNA, the CDR3 is TGCAGTGCTAGTGGGGGTGGGAATTCACCCCTCCACTTT.

The J gene is TRBJ2-7, the V gene TRBV15; possibly TRBD1 for D (10 bases). This CDR3 contains 18 residues. V was cut by 1 base and J by 5 bases, with 24 bases left in between. Germline V gene sequence: CDR1 LNHNV, CDR2 YYDKDF (reference sequence). DNA of the CDR3: TGTGCCACCAGCAGAGCGGGACAGGGGCGAGCGGGAGGACACGAGCAGTACTTC. Residues: CATSRAGQGRAGGHEQYF. Filled out from reference TRBV15 and TRBJ2-7, the complete variable domain reads DAMVIQNPRYQVTQFGKPVTLSCSQTLNHNVMYWYQQKSSQAPKLLFHYYDKDFNNEADTPDNFQSRRPNTSFCFLDIRSPGLGDTAMYLCATSRAGQGRAGGHEQYFGPGTRLTVT.

V is TRBV7-3 and J is TRBJ2-7; D remains ambiguous. The CDR3 is made up of 15 amino acids. Germline V gene sequence: CDR1 SGHTA, CDR2 FQGTGA. V was shortened by 5 bases and J by 0 bases, with 14 bases between the two germline ends. CDR3 protein: CASSQWPSNSYEQYF. CDR3 coding DNA: TGTGCCAGCAGCCAATGGCCCAGCAACTCCTACGAGCAGTACTTC.

V usage is TRBV5-1 and J usage is TRBJ1-3, with 7 bases aligning to TRBD1. Germline V gene lookup returns CDR1 SGHRS and CDR2 YFSETQ. Trimming cost V 5 bases and J 2 bases; bases outside gene matches: 7. The CDR3 consists of 15 residues. The CDR3: CASRVTGEAGNTIYF. CDR3 coding DNA: TGCGCCAGCAGGGTAACAGGGGAGGCTGGAAACACCATATATTTT.

V usage is TRBV6-4 and J usage is TRBJ2-5; 13 bases are a match to TRBD2. The CDR3 consists of 17 residues. The ends lost 0 bases at V and 5 bases at J; junction bases unmatched: 6. The germline V gene encodes CDR1 MRHNA and CDR2 SNTAGT. CDR3: CASSDSTSGGAGETQYF. Here the CDR3 DNA reads TGTGCCAGCAGTGACTCCACTAGCGGGGGGGCCGGGGAGACCCAGTACTTC.

V usage is TRBV2 and J usage is TRBJ1-5, with D hard to call. The CDR3 contains 15 residues. The V and J ends lost 3 bases and 0 bases respectively, with 9 bases between them. Per germline, CDR1 SNHLY and CDR2 FYNNEI. The CDR3 is CASSDGRTSNQPQHF. Here the CDR3 DNA reads TGTGCCAGCAGTGATGGGAGGACTAGCAATCAGCCCCAGCATTTT. The full variable domain, rest sourced from reference TRBV2 and TRBJ1-5, is EPEVTQTPSHQVTQMGQEVILRCVPISNHLYFYWYRQILGQKVEFLVSFYNNEISEKSEIFDDQFSVERPDGSNFTLKIRSTKLEDSAMYFCASSDGRTSNQPQHFGDGTRLSIL.

This clonotype was counted only a few times. A junction boundary mismatches the germline segment, possibly from a read error. The chain links TRBV4-2 to TRBJ1-2, with TRBD1 identical over 11 bases. Looked up from germline, CDR1 is LGHNA and CDR2 is YNFKEQ. The CDR3 length is 15 residues. CDR3 loop: CASGQSGQGAYGYTF. CDR3 DNA sequence: TGTGCCAGCGGCCAATCCGGACAGGGGGCCTATGGCTACACCTTC.

This clonotype was observed once. J is TRBJ1-2 and V is TRBV20-1, with D unclear. Germline assignment: CDR1 DFQATT and CDR2 SNEGSKA (reference sequence). V gave up 1 base and J gave up 4 bases, with 7 bases separating them. This CDR3 region has 12 residues. The CDR3 DNA reads as TGCAGTGCTAGAGTAGACATCTATGGCTACACCTTC. Encoded protein: CSARVDIYGYTF.

V and J are TRBV7-9 and TRBJ2-7; 7 bases align to TRBD1. Germline loops: CDR1 SEHNR, CDR2 FQNEAQ (reference sequence). The CDR3 length is 15 residues. J gave up 2 bases and V 4 bases, and 8 bases lay outside the gene matches. CDR3 sequence: CASSSPGQSPYEQYF. The CDR3 coding sequence is TGTGCCAGCAGCTCGCCGGGACAGTCGCCCTACGAGCAGTACTTC.

The chain links TRBV5-1 to TRBJ2-7; possibly TRBD2 for D (7 bases). CDR1 is SGHRS and CDR2 is YFSETQ in the germline V gene. This CDR3 is 15 amino acids long. Trimming cost V 0 bases and J 3 bases, with 13 bases left between them. The DNA for the CDR3 is TGCGCCAGCAGCTTGGCCCGGGGGGCGGGCTACGAGCAGTACTTC. This sequence encodes CASSLARGAGYEQYF.

The sample holds a few counts of this clonotype. The chain joins TRBV25-1 to TRBJ1-1; D ambiguous. The V and J ends lost 6 bases and 0 bases respectively, with 8 bases between them. Germline assignment: CDR1 MGHDK and CDR2 SYGVNS. This CDR3 comprises 13 residues. CDR3 residues: CASSRHLNTEAFF. CDR3 sequence (DNA): TGTGCCAGCAGCAGACACCTGAACACTGAAGCTTTCTTT.

V gene TRBV20-1 combines with J gene TRBJ2-1, with 12 bases that match TRBD2. After removal of 3 bases from V and 9 bases from J, the junction contained 12 bases not matched to a gene. This CDR3 has 16 amino acids. The germline gives CDR1 DFQATT, CDR2 SNEGSKA (reference sequence). The CDR3 coding sequence is TGCAGTGCTAGTCGGTCCATGACTAGCGGGAGTATTGAGCAGTTCTTC. It specifies CSASRSMTSGSIEQFF.

V gene TRBV15 combines with J gene TRBJ1-1, with 11 positions matching TRBD1. CDR1 is LNHNV and CDR2 is YYDKDF in the germline V gene (reference sequence). This CDR3 comprises 18 residues. V was pared by 2 bases and J by 7 bases, with 15 bases of the junction left unmatched. CDR3: CATSRPFPGQGEVGEAFF. DNA for the CDR3: TGTGCCACCAGCAGACCATTTCCGGGACAGGGGGAGGTGGGTGAAGCTTTCTTT.

At least ten counts were recorded for this clonotype. The junction departs from the called germline gene at one end, perhaps through a read error. This rearrangement joins TRBV6-4 to TRBJ2-3; D remains ambiguous. CDR1 and CDR2 (germline): MRHNA, SNTAGT. The CDR3 is 14 residues long. The CDR3 is CATQSKGDTDTQYF. The CDR3 bases are TGTGCCACCCAGTCGAAAGGAGACACAGATACGCAATATTTT.

The chain combines TRBV6-4 with TRBJ2-5; 8 nucleotides line up with TRBD1. This CDR3 is 15 amino acids long. V lost 3 bases, J lost 9 bases, and 12 bases stayed unmatched. From germline, CDR1 is MRHNA and CDR2 SNTAGT. The CDR3 here is CASSEDRVRERAQYF. The CDR3 bases are TGTGCCAGCAGTGAGGACAGGGTCCGAGAGAGGGCCCAGTACTTC.

The chain links TRBV7-8 to TRBJ1-5; D gene ambiguous. The CDR3 has 13 amino acids. V was cut by 8 bases and J by 0 bases, with 8 bases left in between. Per germline, CDR1 SGHVS and CDR2 FQNEAQ. The CDR3 region has the DNA TGTGCCAGCGGAACAGTTAGCAATCAGCCCCAGCATTTT. As protein: CASGTVSNQPQHF. Variable domain in full (rest from reference TRBV7-8 and TRBJ1-5): GAGVSQSPRYKVAKRGQDVALRCDPISGHVSLFWYQQALGQGPEFLTYFQNEAQLDKSGLPSDRFFAERPEGSVSTLKIQRTQQEDSAVYLCASGTVSNQPQHFGDGTRLSIL.

The chain recombines TRBV29-1 with TRBJ1-2, with D possibly matching TRBD1 (5 bases). Deletions cut 4 bases from V and 8 bases from J, with 17 bases between. Germline CDR1 reads SQVTM; CDR2 reads ANQGSEA. The length of the CDR3 is 13 residues. As DNA, the CDR3 is TGCAGCGTTGGAGTGGGGGGGGAGGAGGGCTACACCTTC. Translation: CSVGVGGEEGYTF.

The chain recombines TRBV9 with TRBJ2-3, with 7 bases lining up with TRBD2. V lost 1 base to trimming and J lost 2 bases; unmatched junction nucleotides: 4. Germline lookup yields CDR1 SGDLS and CDR2 YYNGEE. The CDR3 consists of 15 residues. The CDR3 loop is CASSVWGGNTDTQYF. CDR3 in DNA: TGTGCCAGCAGCGTATGGGGGGGAAACACAGATACGCAGTATTTT.

This clonotype was counted between two and nine times. This may be a read error, as it is one base from a much larger clone. V is TRBV6-1 and J is TRBJ1-1; D is undetermined. Trimming stripped 5 bases from V and 1 base from J, with 8 bases between. Germline CDR1 reads MNHNS; CDR2 reads SASEGT. The CDR3 totals 13 residues. This CDR3 reads CASSNGPNTEAFF. CDR3 nucleotides: TGTGCCAGCAGTAACGGGCCGAACACTGAAGCTTTCTTT.

This chain connects TRBV2 to TRBJ2-5; 12 nucleotides align to TRBD1. There are 21 residues in the CDR3. The V and J ends lost 2 bases and 6 bases, in that order; junction bases with no gene match: 22. Germline V gene lookup returns CDR1 SNHLY and CDR2 FYNNEI. The chain's CDR3 is CASSELGVFLTPGQGAKTQYF. CDR3 nucleotides: TGTGCCAGCAGTGAACTAGGAGTATTCCTTACCCCGGGACAGGGGGCAAAGACCCAGTACTTC.

This sequence joins TRBV27 and TRBJ2-5; weak D call: TRBD1 (6 bases). CDR3 length: 16 amino acids. Germline V gives CDR1 MNHEY, CDR2 SMNVEV (reference sequence). Trimming took 1 base from V and 1 from J, leaving 13 bases between them. The CDR3: CASSLYRDRPQETQYF. The CDR3 nucleotides read TGTGCCAGCAGTTTATACAGGGATCGTCCCCAAGAGACCCAGTACTTC.

The gene calls are TRBV2 and TRBJ2-5; the D is unclear. Trimming removed 8 bases from V and 5 bases from J, with 12 bases in between. Germline values: CDR1 SNHLY, CDR2 FYNNEI. The CDR3 has 12 residues. CDR3 sequence: CASELWRETQYF. CDR3 DNA: TGTGCCAGCGAATTGTGGCGGGAGACCCAGTACTTC.

The chain has TRBV24-1 and TRBJ2-5; weak D call: TRBD2 (5 bases). The J call may be mistaken, given a closer DNA end match to TRBJ2-7. CDR3 length: 14 amino acids. Per germline, CDR1 KGHDR and CDR2 SFDVKD. The CDR3 sequence: CATSRFGVTYEQYF. CDR3 coding DNA: TGTGCCACCAGTCGGTTCGGGGTTACCTACGAGCAGTACTTC.